This TCR beta chain was documented in a study of shared clonotypes between healthy human individuals. General study points: Some naive CD4 clonotypes, around 5%, turned up in common across several donors.

Repertoires were generated with immunoSEQ multiplex PCR, while TCRdb's copy carries only in-frame clones and drops some. This sample has about 1 million clones; more than 60% occur once, and the top ten carry nearly 1.5%. CDR1 and CDR2 from the germline V gene are SNHLY and FYNNEI. The CDR3 loop spans 16 amino acids. Germline trimming cut 3 bases from V and 4 bases from J; bases unmatched to any gene: 11. To note about this clone: The antigen is not known.

This sequence originates from a man younger than 35 in good health. The chain is built from TRBV2 and TRBJ2-5; 7 bases are a match to TRBD2. Sequencing input: memory CD4+ T cells sorted from blood. Subset noted: CD45RA-negative fraction. The CDR3 loop is CASSETERTGGETQYF. CDR3 in DNA: TGTGCCAGCAGTGAGACGGAACGGACGGGAGGAGAGACCCAGTACTTC.